A selection of T cell receptor beta chains follows, all from one sample in a study of T cell responses to AZD1222 COVID-19 vaccine. Profiled with immunoSEQ multiplex PCR; TCRdb holds only in-frame clones, not every one. The sample lists about 76,000 clones, roughly nine tenths occurring once. Sequenced here: peripheral blood, sampled on day 0 of AZD1222 vaccination. The receptors shown here come from an adult in good health. Each CDR3 is given with its conserved first and last residue. The D gene is left open where the match is weak. Clone size is given for some rows only: seen once, a few or many times, or a class if the clone is expanded.

clone size: NA; D gene: NA; J gene: TRBJ1-1; V gene: TRBV19; CDR3 protein: CASSPGWGALNTEAFF; CDR3 DNA: TGTGCCAGTAGTCCCGGGTGGGGGGCCTTGAACACTGAAGCTTTCTTT
clone size: NA; D gene: TRBD1; J gene: TRBJ1-4; V gene: TRBV13; CDR3 protein: CASSSGGEDEKLFF; CDR3 DNA: TGTGCCAGCAGCTCAGGGGGGGAAGATGAAAAACTGTTTTTT
clone size: NA; D gene: NA; J gene: TRBJ1-4; V gene: TRBV7-9; CDR3 protein: CASSLVGTARATNEKLFF; CDR3 DNA: TGTGCCAGCAGCTTAGTAGGGACGGCCAGAGCAACTAATGAAAAACTGTTTTTT
clone size: NA; D gene: NA; J gene: TRBJ1-3; V gene: TRBV10-3; CDR3 protein: CAISEIERVVNTIYF; CDR3 DNA: TGTGCCATCAGTGAGATCGAACGGGTCGTGAACACCATATATTTT
clone size: NA; D gene: NA; J gene: TRBJ2-1; V gene: TRBV19; CDR3 protein: CASTQQAGSYNEQFF; CDR3 DNA: TGTGCCAGTACCCAGCAGGCTGGGTCCTACAATGAGCAGTTCTTC
clone size: NA; D gene: TRBD1; J gene: TRBJ1-2; V gene: TRBV29-1; CDR3 protein: CSVGTGVDGYTF; CDR3 DNA: TGCAGCGTCGGGACAGGGGTAGACGGCTACACCTTC
clone size: few; D gene: TRBD2; J gene: TRBJ2-7; V gene: TRBV12-3/TRBV12-4; CDR3 protein: CASRPSGGSEQYF; CDR3 DNA: TGTGCCAGCAGGCCTAGCGGGGGAAGCGAGCAGTACTTC
clone size: NA; D gene: NA; J gene: TRBJ1-5; V gene: TRBV18; CDR3 protein: CASSQDRGNQPQHF; CDR3 DNA: TGTGCCAGCTCTCAGGACCGAGGCAATCAGCCCCAGCATTTT
clone size: NA; D gene: NA; J gene: TRBJ1-4; V gene: TRBV7-9; CDR3 protein: CASSLFATNEKLFF; CDR3 DNA: TGTGCCAGCAGCTTATTTGCAACTAATGAAAAACTGTTTTTT
clone size: NA; D gene: TRBD1; J gene: TRBJ2-2; V gene: TRBV14; CDR3 protein: CASSQGQGGTGELFF; CDR3 DNA: TGTGCCAGCAGCCAGGGACAGGGGGGCACCGGGGAGCTGTTTTTT
clone size: NA; D gene: TRBD2; J gene: TRBJ2-1; V gene: TRBV6-5; CDR3 protein: CASSYSTSGGVHEQFF; CDR3 DNA: TGTGCCAGCAGTTACTCGACTAGCGGGGGGGTACATGAGCAGTTCTTC
clone size: NA; D gene: TRBD1; J gene: TRBJ1-2; V gene: TRBV7-2; CDR3 protein: CAMAGTGGFYGYTF; CDR3 DNA: TGTGCCATGGCGGGGACAGGGGGATTCTATGGCTACACCTTC
clone size: once; D gene: NA; J gene: TRBJ1-1; V gene: TRBV11-3; CDR3 protein: CASSLDLGSGPNTEAFF; CDR3 DNA: TGTGCCAGCAGCTTAGATCTCGGATCCGGACCGAACACTGAAGCTTTCTTT
clone size: NA; D gene: TRBD2; J gene: TRBJ2-3; V gene: TRBV25-1; CDR3 protein: CASGGTSGSYTQYF; CDR3 DNA: TGTGCCAGCGGAGGGACTAGCGGGAGTTATACGCAGTATTTT
clone size: NA; D gene: NA; J gene: TRBJ1-3; V gene: TRBV27; CDR3 protein: CASSLTASLGNTIYF; CDR3 DNA: TGTGCCAGCAGTTTAACGGCCTCCCTTGGAAACACCATATATTTT
clone size: NA; D gene: NA; J gene: TRBJ2-1; V gene: TRBV6-5; CDR3 protein: CASRIARSSYNEQFF; CDR3 DNA: TGTGCCAGCAGGATAGCGAGAAGCTCCTACAATGAGCAGTTCTTC
clone size: NA; D gene: NA; J gene: TRBJ2-4; V gene: TRBV21-1; CDR3 protein: CASSQGSYVAKNIQYF; CDR3 DNA: TGTGCCAGCAGCCAGGGGTCCTACGTAGCCAAAAACATTCAGTACTTC
clone size: once; D gene: TRBD1; J gene: TRBJ2-1; V gene: TRBV5-1; CDR3 protein: CASSSGQGHNEQFF; CDR3 DNA: TGCGCCAGCAGCTCGGGACAGGGTCACAATGAGCAGTTCTTC
clone size: NA; D gene: TRBD2; J gene: TRBJ2-2; V gene: TRBV11-3; CDR3 protein: CASSSRLALKTGELFF; CDR3 DNA: TGTGCCAGCAGCTCTAGACTAGCGCTGAAGACCGGGGAGCTGTTTTTT